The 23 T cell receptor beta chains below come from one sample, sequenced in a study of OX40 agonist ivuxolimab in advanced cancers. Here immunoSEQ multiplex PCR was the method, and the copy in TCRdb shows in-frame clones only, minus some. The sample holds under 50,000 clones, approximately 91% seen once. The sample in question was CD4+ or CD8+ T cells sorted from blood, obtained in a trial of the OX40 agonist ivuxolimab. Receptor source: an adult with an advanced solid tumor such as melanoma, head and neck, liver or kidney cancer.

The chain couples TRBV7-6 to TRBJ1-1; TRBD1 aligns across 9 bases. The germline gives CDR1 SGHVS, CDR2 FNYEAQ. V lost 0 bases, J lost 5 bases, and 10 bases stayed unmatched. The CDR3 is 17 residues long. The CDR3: CASSLAGTGSARTEAFF. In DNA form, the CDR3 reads TGTGCCAGCAGCTTAGCCGGGACAGGGAGTGCGAGGACTGAAGCTTTCTTT.

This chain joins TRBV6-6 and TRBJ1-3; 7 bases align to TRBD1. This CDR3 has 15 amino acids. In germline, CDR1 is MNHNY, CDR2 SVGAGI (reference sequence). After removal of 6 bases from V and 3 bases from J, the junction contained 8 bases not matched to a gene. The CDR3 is CASSDHRGIGNTIYF. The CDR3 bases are TGTGCCAGCAGCGATCACAGGGGAATTGGAAACACCATATATTTT.

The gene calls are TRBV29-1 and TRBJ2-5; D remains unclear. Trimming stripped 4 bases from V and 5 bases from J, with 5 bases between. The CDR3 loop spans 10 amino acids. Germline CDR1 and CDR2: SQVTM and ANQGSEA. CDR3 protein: CSVVGETQYF. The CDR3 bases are TGCAGCGTTGTGGGGGAGACCCAGTACTTC.

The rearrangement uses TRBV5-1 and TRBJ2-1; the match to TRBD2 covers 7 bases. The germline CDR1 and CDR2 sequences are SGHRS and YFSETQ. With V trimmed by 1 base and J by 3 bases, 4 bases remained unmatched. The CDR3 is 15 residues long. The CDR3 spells CASSLQLANYNEQFF. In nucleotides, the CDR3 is TGCGCCAGCAGCTTGCAACTAGCGAACTACAATGAGCAGTTCTTC.

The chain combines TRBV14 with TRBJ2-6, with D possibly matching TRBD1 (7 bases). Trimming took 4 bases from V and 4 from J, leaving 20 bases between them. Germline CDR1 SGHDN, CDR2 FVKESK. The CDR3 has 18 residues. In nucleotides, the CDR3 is TGTGCCAGCAGCCCCACCGGAGGGGGCGAAGCCGGGGCCAACGTCCTGACTTTC. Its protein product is CASSPTGGGEAGANVLTF. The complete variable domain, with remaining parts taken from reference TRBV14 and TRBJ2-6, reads EAGVTQFPSHSVIEKGQTVTLRCDPISGHDNLYWYRRVMGKEIKFLLHFVKESKQDESGMPNNRFLAERTGGTYSTLKVQPAELEDSGVYFCASSPTGGGEAGANVLTFGAGSRLTVL.

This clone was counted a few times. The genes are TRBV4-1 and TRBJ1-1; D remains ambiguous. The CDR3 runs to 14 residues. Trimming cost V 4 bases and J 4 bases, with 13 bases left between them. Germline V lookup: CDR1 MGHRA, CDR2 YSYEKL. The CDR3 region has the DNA TGCGCCAGCAGCCCTCGGGAGGGCGGCACTGAAGCTTTCTTT. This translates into CASSPREGGTEAFF.

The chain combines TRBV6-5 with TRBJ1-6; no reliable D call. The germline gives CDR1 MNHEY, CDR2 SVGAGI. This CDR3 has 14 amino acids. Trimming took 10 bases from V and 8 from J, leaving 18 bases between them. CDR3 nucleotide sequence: TGTGCCACTTTCTCAGGAGGGTTTGATTCACCCCTCCACTTT. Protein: CATFSGGFDSPLHF.

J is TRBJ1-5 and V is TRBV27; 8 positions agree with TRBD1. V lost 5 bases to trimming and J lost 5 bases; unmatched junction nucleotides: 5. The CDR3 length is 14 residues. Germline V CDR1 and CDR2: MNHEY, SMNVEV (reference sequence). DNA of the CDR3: TGTGCCAGCAGTCGTGACAGGGGTGATCAGCCCCAGCATTTT. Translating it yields CASSRDRGDQPQHF.

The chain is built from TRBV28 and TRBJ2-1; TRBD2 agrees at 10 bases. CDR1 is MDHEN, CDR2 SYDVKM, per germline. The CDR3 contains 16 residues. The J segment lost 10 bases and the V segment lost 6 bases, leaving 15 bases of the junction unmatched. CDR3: CASRVSDFLAGVEQFF. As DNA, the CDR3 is TGTGCCAGCAGAGTTTCGGATTTCCTAGCGGGAGTAGAGCAGTTCTTC.

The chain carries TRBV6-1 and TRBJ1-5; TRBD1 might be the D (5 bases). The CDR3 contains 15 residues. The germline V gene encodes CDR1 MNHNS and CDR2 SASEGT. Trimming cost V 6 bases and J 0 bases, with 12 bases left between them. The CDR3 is CASSRDEYSNQPQHF. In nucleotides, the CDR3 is TGTGCCAGCAGCCGGGACGAGTATAGCAATCAGCCCCAGCATTTT.

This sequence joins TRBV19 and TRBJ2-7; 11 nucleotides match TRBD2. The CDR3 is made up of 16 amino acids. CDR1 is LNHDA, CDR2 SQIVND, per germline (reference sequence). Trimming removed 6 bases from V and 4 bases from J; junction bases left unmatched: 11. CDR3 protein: CASSATGTSGAYEQYF. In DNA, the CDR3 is TGTGCCAGTAGCGCCACCGGGACTAGCGGAGCATACGAGCAGTACTTC. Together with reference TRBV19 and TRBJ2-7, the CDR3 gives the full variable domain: DGGITQSPKYLFRKEGQNVTLSCEQNLNHDAMYWYRQDPGQGLRLIYYSQIVNDFQKGDIAEGYSVSREKKESFPLTVTSAQKNPTAFYLCASSATGTSGAYEQYFGPGTRLTVT.

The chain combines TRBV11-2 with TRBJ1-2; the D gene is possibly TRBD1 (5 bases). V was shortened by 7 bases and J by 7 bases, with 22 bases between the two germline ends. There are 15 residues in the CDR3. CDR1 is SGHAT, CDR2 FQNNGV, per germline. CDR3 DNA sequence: TGTGCCAGCACTCGCTCGGGGGGGTATCGGGTTGGCTACACCTTC. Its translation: CASTRSGGYRVGYTF.

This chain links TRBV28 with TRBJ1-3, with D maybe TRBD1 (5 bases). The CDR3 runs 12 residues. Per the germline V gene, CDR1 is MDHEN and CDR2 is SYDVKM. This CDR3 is CALMGAGNTIYF. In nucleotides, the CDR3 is TGTGCTTTAATGGGGGCTGGAAACACCATATATTTT. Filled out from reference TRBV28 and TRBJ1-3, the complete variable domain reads DVKVTQSSRYLVKRTGEKVFLECVQDMDHENMFWYRQDPGLGLRLIYFSYDVKMKEKGDIPEGYSVSREKKERFSLILESASTNQTSMYLCALMGAGNTIYFGEGSWLTVV.

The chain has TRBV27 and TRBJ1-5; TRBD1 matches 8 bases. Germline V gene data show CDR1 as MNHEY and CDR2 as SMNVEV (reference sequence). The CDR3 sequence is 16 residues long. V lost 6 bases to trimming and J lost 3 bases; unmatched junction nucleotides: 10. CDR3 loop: CASSVRGQALNQPQHF. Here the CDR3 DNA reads TGTGCCAGCAGCGTAAGGGGACAGGCCCTCAATCAGCCCCAGCATTTT.

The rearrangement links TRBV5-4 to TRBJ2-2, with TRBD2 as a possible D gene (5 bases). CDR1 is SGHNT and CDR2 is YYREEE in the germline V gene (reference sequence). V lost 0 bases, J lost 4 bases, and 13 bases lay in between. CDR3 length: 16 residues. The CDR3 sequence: CASSLVSEGITGELFF. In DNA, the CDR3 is TGTGCCAGCAGCTTGGTTAGCGAAGGGATCACCGGGGAGCTGTTTTTT.

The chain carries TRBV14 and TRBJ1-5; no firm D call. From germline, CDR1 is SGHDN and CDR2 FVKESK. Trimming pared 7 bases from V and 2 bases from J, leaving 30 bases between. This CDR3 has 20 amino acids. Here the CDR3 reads CASILKTGSYPLCGNQPQHF. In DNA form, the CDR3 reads TGTGCCAGCATTCTCAAGACGGGCAGCTATCCTTTATGTGGCAATCAGCCCCAGCATTTT.

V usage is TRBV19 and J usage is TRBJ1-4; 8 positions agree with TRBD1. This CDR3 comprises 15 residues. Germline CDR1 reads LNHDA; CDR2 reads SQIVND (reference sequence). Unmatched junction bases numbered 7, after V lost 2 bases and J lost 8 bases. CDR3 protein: CASSILGQGDEKLFF. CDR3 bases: TGTGCCAGTAGTATACTCGGACAGGGCGACGAAAAACTGTTTTTT. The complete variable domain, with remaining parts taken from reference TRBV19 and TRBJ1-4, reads DGGITQSPKYLFRKEGQNVTLSCEQNLNHDAMYWYRQDPGQGLRLIYYSQIVNDFQKGDIAEGYSVSREKKESFPLTVTSAQKNPTAFYLCASSILGQGDEKLFFGSGTQLSVL.

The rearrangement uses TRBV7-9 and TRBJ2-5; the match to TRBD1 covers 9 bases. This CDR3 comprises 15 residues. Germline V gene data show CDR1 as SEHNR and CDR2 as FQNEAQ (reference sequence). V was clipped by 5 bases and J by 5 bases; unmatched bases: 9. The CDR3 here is CASSDGQGSVETQYF. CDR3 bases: TGTGCCAGCAGCGACGGACAGGGGAGCGTGGAGACCCAGTACTTC.

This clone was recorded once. The CDR3 spells CASSEERGPYEQYF. CDR3 nucleotides: TGTGCCAGCAGTGAGGAGCGGGGCCCCTACGAGCAGTACTTC. The gene calls are TRBV2 and TRBJ2-7, with TRBD2 matching over 7 bases. The CDR3 contains 14 residues. Germline V gene sequence: CDR1 SNHLY, CDR2 FYNNEI. The V segment lost 3 bases and the J segment 2 bases; nucleotides outside the gene matches: 4.

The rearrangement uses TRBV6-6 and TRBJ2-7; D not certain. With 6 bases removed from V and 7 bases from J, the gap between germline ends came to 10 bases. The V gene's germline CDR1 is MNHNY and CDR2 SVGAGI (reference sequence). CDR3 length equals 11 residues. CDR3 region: CASRVGMEQYF. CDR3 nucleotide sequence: TGTGCCAGCAGGGTAGGGATGGAGCAGTACTTC.

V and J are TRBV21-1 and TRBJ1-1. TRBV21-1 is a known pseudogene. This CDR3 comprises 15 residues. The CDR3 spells CASSKLPGLRTEAFF. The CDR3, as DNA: TGTGCCAGCAGCAAACTACCTGGCCTACGGACTGAAGCTTTCTTT.

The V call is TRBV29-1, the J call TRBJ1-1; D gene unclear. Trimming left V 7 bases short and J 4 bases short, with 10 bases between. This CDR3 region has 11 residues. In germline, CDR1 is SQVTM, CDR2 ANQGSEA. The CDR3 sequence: CSGQLATEAFF. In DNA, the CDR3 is TGCAGCGGTCAGCTGGCCACTGAAGCTTTCTTT.

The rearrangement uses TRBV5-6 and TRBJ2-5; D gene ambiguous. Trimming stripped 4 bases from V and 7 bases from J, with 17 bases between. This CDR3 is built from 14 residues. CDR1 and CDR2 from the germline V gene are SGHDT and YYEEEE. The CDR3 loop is CASSDYLAYGTQYF. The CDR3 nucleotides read TGTGCCAGCAGCGATTACTTAGCTTATGGGACCCAGTACTTC.